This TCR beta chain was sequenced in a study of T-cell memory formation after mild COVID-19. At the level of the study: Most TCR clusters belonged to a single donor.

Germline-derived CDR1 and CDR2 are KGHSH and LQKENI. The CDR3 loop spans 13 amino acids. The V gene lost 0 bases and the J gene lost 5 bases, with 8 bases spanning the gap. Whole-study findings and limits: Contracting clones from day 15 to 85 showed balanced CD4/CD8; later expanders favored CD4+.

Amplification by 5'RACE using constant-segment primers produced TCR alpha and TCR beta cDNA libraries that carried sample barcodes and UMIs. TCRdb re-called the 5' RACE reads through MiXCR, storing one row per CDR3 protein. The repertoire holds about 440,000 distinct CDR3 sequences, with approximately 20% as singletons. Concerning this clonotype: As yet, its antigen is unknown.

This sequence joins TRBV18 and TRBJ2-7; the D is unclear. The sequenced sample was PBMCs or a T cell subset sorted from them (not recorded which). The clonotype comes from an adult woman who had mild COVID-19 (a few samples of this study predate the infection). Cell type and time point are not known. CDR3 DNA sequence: TGTGCCAGCTCACCACCGAGTCGTAACGAGCAGTACTTC. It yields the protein CASSPPSRNEQYF.